This T cell receptor (beta chain) was recorded in a study of CD8 T cells in Susac syndrome. Trimming removed 6 bases at V and 4 bases at J, with 22 bases between. Germline loops: CDR1 GTSNPN, CDR2 SVGIG (reference sequence). CDR3 size: 16 residues. Roughly 0.45 to 1 ug RNA was reverse transcribed with random hexamers. TCRdb reprocessed the immunoSEQ multiplex PCR reads via MiXCR and lists one record per CDR3 protein. The sample lists a few hundred thousand distinct CDR3 sequences, more than 85% occurring once. Material: CD8+ T cells from PBMCs. The sequence was obtained from a human donor with multiple sclerosis. The V gene is TRBV30, the J gene TRBJ2-1, with D perhaps TRBD2 (6 bases). The CDR3: CACYPSQGGYYNEQFF. DNA for the CDR3: TGTGCCTGCTATCCGTCTCAGGGAGGTTATTACAATGAGCAGTTCTTC.